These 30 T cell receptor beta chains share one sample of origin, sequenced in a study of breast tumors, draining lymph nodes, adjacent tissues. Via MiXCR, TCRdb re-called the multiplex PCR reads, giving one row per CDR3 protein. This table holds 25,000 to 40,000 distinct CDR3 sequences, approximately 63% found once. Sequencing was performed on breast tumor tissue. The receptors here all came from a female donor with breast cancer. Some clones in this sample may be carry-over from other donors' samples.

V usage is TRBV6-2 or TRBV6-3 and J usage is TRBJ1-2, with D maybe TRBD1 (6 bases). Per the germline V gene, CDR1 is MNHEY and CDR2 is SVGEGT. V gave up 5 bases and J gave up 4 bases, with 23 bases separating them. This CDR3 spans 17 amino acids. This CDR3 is CASSEIPLTGHIYGYTF. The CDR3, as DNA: TGTGCCAGCAGTGAAATCCCCTTAACAGGGCATATCTATGGCTACACCTTC.

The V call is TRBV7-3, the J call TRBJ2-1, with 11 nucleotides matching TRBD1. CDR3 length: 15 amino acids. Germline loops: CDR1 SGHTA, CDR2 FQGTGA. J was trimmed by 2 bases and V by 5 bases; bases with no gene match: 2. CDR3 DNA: TGTGCCAGCAGCGAGGGACAGGGGGCCTACAATGAGCAGTTCTTC. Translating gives CASSEGQGAYNEQFF.

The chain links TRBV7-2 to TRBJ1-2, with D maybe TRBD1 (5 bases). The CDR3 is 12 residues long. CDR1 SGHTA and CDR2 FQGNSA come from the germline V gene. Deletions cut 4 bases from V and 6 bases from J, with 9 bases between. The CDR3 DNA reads TGTGCCAGCAGCTCGGGGCAGCATGGCTACACCTTC. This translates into CASSSGQHGYTF.

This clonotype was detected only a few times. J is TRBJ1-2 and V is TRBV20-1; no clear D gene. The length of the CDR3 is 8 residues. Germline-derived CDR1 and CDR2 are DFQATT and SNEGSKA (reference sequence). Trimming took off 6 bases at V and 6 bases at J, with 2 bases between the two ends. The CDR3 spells CSANGYTF. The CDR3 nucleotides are TGCAGTGCCAATGGCTACACCTTC.

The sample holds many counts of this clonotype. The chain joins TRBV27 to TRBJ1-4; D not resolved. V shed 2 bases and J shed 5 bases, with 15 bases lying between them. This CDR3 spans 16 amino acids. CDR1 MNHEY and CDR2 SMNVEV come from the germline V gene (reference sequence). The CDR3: CASSLRGRRGNEKLFF. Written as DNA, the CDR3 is TGTGCCAGCAGTTTACGGGGAAGGAGAGGAAATGAAAAACTGTTTTTT.

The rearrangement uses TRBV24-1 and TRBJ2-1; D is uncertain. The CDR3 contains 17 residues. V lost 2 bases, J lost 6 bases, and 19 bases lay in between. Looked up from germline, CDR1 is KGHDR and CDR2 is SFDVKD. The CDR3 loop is CATSDSLAGPARNEQFF. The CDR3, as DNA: TGTGCCACCAGTGATTCGTTAGCCGGCCCAGCTCGCAATGAGCAGTTCTTC.

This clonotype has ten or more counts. CDR3 DNA sequence: TGTGCCAGCAGCTCCGGACAGGGGCAACAGCCCCAGCATTTT. This translates into CASSSGQGQQPQHF. The chain joins TRBV7-9 to TRBJ1-5, with 9 positions matching TRBD1. Trimming cost V 4 bases and J 7 bases; bases outside gene matches: 5. The CDR3 is 14 amino acids. Germline values: CDR1 SEHNR, CDR2 FQNEAQ (reference sequence).

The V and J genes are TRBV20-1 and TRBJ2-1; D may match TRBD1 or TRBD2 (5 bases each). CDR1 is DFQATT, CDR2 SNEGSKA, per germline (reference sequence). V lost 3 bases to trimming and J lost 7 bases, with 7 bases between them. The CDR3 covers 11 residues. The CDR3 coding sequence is TGCAGTGCTAGTTGGGGGAATGAGCAGTTCTTC. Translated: CSASWGNEQFF.

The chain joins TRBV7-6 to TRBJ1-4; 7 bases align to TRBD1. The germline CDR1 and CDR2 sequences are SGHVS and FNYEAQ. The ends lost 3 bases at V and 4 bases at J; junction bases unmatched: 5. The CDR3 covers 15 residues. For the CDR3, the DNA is TGTGCCAGCAGCTTGAGGACAGGCAATAATGAAAAACTGTTTTTT. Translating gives CASSLRTGNNEKLFF.

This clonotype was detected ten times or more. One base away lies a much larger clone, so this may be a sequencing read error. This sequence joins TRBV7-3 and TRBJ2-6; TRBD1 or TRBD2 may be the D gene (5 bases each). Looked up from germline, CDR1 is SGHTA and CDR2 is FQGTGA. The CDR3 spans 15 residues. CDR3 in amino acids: CASSLSSTGANVLPF. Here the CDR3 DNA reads TGTGCCAGCAGCTTGTCTAGCACTGGGGCCAACGTCCTGCCTTTC.

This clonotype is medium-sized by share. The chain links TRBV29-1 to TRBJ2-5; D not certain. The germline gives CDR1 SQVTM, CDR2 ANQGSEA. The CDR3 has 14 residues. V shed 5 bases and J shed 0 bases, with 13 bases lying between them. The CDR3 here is CSVPETLYQETQYF. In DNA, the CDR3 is TGCAGCGTTCCGGAGACCTTGTACCAAGAGACCCAGTACTTC.

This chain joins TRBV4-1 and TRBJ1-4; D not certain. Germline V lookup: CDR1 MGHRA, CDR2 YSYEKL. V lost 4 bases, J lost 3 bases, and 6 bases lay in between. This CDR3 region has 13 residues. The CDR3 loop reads CASSLGSNEKLFF. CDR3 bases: TGCGCCAGCAGCCTAGGGTCTAATGAAAAACTGTTTTTT.

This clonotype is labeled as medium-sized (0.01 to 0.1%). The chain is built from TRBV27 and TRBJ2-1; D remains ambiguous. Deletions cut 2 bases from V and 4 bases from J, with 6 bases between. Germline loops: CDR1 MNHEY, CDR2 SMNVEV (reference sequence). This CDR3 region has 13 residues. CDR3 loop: CASSLNLYNEQFF. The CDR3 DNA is TGTGCCAGCAGTTTAAACCTTTACAATGAGCAGTTCTTC.

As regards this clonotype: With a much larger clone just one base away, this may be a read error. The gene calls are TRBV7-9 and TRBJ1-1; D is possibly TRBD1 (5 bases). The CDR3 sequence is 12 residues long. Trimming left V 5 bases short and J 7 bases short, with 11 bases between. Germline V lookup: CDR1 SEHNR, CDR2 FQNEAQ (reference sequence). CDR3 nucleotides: TGTGCCAGCAGCCTGGGGGGGATTGAAGCTTTCTTT. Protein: CASSLGGIEAFF. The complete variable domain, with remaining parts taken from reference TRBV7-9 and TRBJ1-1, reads DTGVSQNPRHKITKRGQNVTFRCDPISEHNRLYWYRQTLGQGPEFLTYFQNEAQLEKSRLLSDRFSAERPKGSFSTLEIQRTEQGDSAMYLCASSLGGIEAFFGQGTRLTVV.

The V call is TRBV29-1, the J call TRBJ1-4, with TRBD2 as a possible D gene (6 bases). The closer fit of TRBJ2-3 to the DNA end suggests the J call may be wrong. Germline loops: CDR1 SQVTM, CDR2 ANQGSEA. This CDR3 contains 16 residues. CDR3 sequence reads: CSVTLGGGVGADTQYF. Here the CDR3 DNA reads TGCAGCGTTACGCTCGGAGGAGGGGTCGGGGCAGATACGCAGTATTTT.

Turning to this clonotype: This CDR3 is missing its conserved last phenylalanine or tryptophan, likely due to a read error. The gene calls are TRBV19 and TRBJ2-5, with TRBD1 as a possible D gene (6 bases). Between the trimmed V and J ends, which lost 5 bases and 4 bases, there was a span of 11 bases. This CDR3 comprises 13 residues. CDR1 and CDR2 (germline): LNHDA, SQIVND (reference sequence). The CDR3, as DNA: TGTGCCAGTAGTCCAGGGGCTGGAGAGACCCAGTACCTC. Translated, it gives CASSPGAGETQYL.

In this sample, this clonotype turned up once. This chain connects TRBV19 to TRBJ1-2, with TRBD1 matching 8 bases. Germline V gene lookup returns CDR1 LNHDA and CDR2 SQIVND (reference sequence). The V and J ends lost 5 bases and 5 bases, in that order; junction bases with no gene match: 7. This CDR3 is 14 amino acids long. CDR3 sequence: CASSGQGNLYGYTF. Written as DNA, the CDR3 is TGTGCCAGTAGTGGACAGGGAAATTTGTATGGCTACACCTTC.

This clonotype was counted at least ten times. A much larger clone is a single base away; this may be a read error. The DNA of the CDR3 is TGCAGTGCTAGTGACGGGGGCTCACAAGCGACCCAGTACTTC. Translated: CSASDGGSQATQYF. The gene calls are TRBV20-1 and TRBJ2-5, with D tentatively TRBD1 or TRBD2 (6 bases each). The CDR3 is made up of 14 amino acids. Looked up from germline, CDR1 is DFQATT and CDR2 is SNEGSKA (reference sequence).

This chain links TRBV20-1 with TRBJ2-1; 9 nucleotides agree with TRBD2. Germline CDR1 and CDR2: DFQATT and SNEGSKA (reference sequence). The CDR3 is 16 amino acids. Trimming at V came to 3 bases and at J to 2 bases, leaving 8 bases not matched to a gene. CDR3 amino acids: CSASRGTSITYNEQFF. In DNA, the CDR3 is TGCAGTGCTAGCCGGGGGACTAGCATTACCTACAATGAGCAGTTCTTC.

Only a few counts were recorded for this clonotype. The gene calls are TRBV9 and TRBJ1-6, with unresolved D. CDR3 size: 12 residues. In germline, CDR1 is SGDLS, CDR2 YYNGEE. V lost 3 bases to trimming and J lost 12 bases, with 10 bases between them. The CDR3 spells CASSEAFGPLHF. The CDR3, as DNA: TGTGCCAGCAGCGAGGCATTTGGACCCCTCCACTTT.

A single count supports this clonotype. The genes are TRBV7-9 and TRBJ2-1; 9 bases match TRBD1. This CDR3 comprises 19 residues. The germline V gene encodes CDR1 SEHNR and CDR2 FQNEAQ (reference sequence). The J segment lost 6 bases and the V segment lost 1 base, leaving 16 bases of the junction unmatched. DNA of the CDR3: TGTGCCAGCAGCTTAGTACCCTCCCCGGAGACAGGGGGAGGCAATGAGCAGTTCTTC. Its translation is CASSLVPSPETGGGNEQFF. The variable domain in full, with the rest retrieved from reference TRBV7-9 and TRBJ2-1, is DTGVSQNPRHKITKRGQNVTFRCDPISEHNRLYWYRQTLGQGPEFLTYFQNEAQLEKSRLLSDRFSAERPKGSFSTLEIQRTEQGDSAMYLCASSLVPSPETGGGNEQFFGPGTRLTVL.

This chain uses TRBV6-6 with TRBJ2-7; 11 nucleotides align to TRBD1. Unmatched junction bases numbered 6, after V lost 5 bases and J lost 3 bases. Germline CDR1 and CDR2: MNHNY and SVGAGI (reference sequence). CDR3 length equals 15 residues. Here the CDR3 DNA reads TGTGCCAGCAGTCACAGGACAGGGGGCAACTACGAGCAGTACTTC. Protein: CASSHRTGGNYEQYF.

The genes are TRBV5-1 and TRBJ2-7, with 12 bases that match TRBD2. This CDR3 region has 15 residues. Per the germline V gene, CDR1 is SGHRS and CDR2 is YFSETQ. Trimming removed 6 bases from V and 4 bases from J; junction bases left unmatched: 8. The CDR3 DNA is TGCGCCAGCACGATCCTAGCGGGAGGGCCTTACGAGCAGTACTTC. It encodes CASTILAGGPYEQYF.

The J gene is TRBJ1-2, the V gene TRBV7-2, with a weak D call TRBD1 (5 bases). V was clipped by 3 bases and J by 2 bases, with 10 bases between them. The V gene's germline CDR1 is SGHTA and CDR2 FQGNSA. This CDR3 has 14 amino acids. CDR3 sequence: CASSLMQGNYGYTF. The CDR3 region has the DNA TGTGCCAGCAGCTTGATGCAGGGAAACTATGGCTACACCTTC.

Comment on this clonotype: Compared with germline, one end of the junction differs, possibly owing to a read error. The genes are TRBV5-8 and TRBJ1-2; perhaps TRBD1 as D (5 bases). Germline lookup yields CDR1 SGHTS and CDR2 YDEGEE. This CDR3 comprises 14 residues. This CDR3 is CASSIPPGPHGYAF. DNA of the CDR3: TGTGCCAGCAGCATACCACCGGGGCCCCATGGCTACGCCTTC. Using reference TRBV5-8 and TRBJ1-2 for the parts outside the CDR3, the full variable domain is EAGVTQSPTHLIKTRGQQATLRCSPISGHTSVYWYQQALGLGLQFLLWYDEGEERNRGNFPPRFSGRQFPNYSSELNVNALELEDSALYLCASSIPPGPHGYAFGSGTRLTVV.

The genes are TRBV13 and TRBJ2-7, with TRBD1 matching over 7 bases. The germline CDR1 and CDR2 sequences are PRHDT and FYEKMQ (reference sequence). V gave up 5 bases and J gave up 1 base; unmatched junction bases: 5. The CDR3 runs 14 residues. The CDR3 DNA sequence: TGTGCCAGCAGCCCCCGGGACAGTTCCTACGAGCAGTACTTC. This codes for CASSPRDSSYEQYF.

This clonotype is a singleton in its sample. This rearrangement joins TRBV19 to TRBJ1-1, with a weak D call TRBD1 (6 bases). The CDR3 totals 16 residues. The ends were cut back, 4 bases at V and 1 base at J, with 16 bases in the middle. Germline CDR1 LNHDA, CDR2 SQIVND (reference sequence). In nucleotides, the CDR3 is TGTGCCAGTAGTAGCCAGGGGATTTTTGGGAACACTGAAGCTTTCTTT. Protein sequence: CASSSQGIFGNTEAFF.

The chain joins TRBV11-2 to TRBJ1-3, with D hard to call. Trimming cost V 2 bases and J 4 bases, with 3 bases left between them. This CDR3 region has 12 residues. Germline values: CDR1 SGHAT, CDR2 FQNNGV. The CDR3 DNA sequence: TGTGCCAGCAGCTTACAGGGAAACACCATATATTTT. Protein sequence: CASSLQGNTIYF.

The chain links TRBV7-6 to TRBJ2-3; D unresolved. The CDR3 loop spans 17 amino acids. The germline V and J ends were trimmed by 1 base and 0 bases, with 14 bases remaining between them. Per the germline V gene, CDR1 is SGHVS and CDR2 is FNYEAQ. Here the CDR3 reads CASSLGPPGTSTDTQYF. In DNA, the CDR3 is TGTGCCAGCAGCTTAGGGCCCCCGGGTACTAGCACAGATACGCAGTATTTT.

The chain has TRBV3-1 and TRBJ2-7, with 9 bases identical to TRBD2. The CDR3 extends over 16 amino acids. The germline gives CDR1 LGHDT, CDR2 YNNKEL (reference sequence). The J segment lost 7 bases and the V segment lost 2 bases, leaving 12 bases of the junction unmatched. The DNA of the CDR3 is TGTGCCAGCAGCCAAACCCCTAGCGGGACGGTACGGGAGCAGTACTTC. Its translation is CASSQTPSGTVREQYF.